This passage covers 15 T cell receptor beta chains from one sample sequenced in a study of vaccination and CD4 T cells after COVID-19. Treatment indicated: 10-day PBMC culture with coronavirus spike peptide pools or control peptides (ViraFEST assay). Oncomine TCR Beta short-read sequencing was applied to DNA from cultured CD4+ T cells. A single record per CDR3 protein comes from TCRdb applying MiXCR to the PCR reads. Of roughly 19,000 distinct CDR3 sequences detected, roughly 50% appear once; the ten largest clones hold roughly 6.3%. These TCRs' antigens remain unknown. Sequencing input: CD4+ T cells from blood, cultured in vitro. These receptors originate from a human donor who had recovered from COVID-19.

V is TRBV10-3 and J is TRBJ1-1; the match to TRBD1 covers 9 bases. This CDR3 region has 14 residues. Trimming cost V 6 bases and J 6 bases; bases outside gene matches: 8. Germline V lookup: CDR1 ENHRY, CDR2 SYGVKD. CDR3 sequence (DNA): TGTGCCATCAGGACGACAGGGGGAGAACCTGAAGCTTTCTTT. It yields the protein CAIRTTGGEPEAFF.

This sequence joins TRBV6-2 or TRBV6-3 and TRBJ1-5; D might be TRBD1 (6 bases). This CDR3 has 14 amino acids. Germline CDR1 is MNHEY and CDR2 is SVGEGT. The V gene lost 5 bases and the J gene lost 5 bases, with 13 bases spanning the gap. CDR3 DNA: TGTGCCAGCAGTAACCAGGGGAACCATCAGCCCCAGCATTTT. This sequence encodes CASSNQGNHQPQHF.

The CDR3 loop reads CASSLRPTGPNEQFF. In nucleotides, the CDR3 is TGTGCCAGCAGTCTCCGCCCAACTGGACCCAATGAGCAGTTCTTC. The chain recombines TRBV27 with TRBJ2-1; D uncertain. V was trimmed by 5 bases and J by 6 bases, leaving 17 bases between them. CDR1 is MNHEY, CDR2 SMNVEV, per germline (reference sequence). CDR3 length: 15 amino acids.

This clonotype is termed medium-sized. The V call is TRBV7-2, the J call TRBJ1-2, with a tentative D call TRBD1 (5 bases). V lost 7 bases and J lost 5, with 14 bases in between. The V gene's germline CDR1 is SGHTA and CDR2 FQGNSA. This CDR3 has 13 amino acids. In DNA, the CDR3 is TGTGCCAGCAACCCTGGGGGAGTGTATGGCTACACCTTC. Protein: CASNPGGVYGYTF. Full variable domain (missing parts from reference TRBV7-2 and TRBJ1-2): GAGVSQSPSNKVTEKGKDVELRCDPISGHTALYWYRQSLGQGLEFLIYFQGNSAPDKSGLPSDRFSAERTGGSVSTLTIQRTQQEDSAVYLCASNPGGVYGYTFGSGTRLTVV.

The rearrangement joins TRBV5-1 to TRBJ2-7; D remains unclear. Germline CDR1 is SGHRS and CDR2 is YFSETQ. The CDR3 sequence is 13 residues long. Between the trimmed V and J ends, which lost 3 bases and 4 bases, there was a span of 11 bases. The CDR3 loop reads CASSSSGEYEQYF. CDR3 bases: TGCGCCAGCAGCTCCTCCGGAGAATACGAGCAGTACTTC.

This sequence joins TRBV27 and TRBJ2-5, with D hard to call. Germline V lookup: CDR1 MNHEY, CDR2 SMNVEV (reference sequence). Between the trimmed V and J ends, which lost 4 bases and 2 bases, there was a span of 11 bases. The CDR3 runs 14 residues. The CDR3 loop reads CASSSWAQQETQYF. CDR3 bases: TGTGCCAGCAGTTCGTGGGCCCAACAAGAGACCCAGTACTTC.

The table lists this clonotype with a few counts. The chain is built from TRBV6-1 and TRBJ1-1; perhaps TRBD1 as D (6 bases). Germline V gene data show CDR1 as MNHNS and CDR2 as SASEGT. Trimming stripped 1 base from V and 11 bases from J, with 14 bases between. The CDR3 covers 13 residues. The CDR3 DNA follows: TGTGCCAGCAGTGAAGGTTTTCGAGGGGGGGCTTTCTTT. Translation: CASSEGFRGGAFF.

The chain joins TRBV19 to TRBJ2-6; D could derive from TRBD1 or TRBD2 (5 bases each). Trimming shortened V by 1 base and J by 2 bases, and 6 bases separated the two germline ends. The CDR3 has 15 amino acids. Germline lookup yields CDR1 LNHDA and CDR2 SQIVND (reference sequence). The CDR3 region is CASSIGGAGANVLTF. The CDR3 DNA reads TGTGCCAGTAGTATAGGAGGGGCTGGGGCCAACGTCCTGACTTTC.

This clonotype was seen a few times. The rearrangement uses TRBV19 and TRBJ1-5; D call uncertain. The CDR3 runs 17 residues. Germline lookup yields CDR1 LNHDA and CDR2 SQIVND (reference sequence). The V end was cut by 3 bases, the J end by 2 bases, with 17 bases between. The CDR3 here is CASSIRYGELGNQPQHF. CDR3 DNA: TGTGCCAGTAGTATCAGGTACGGAGAATTAGGCAATCAGCCCCAGCATTTT.

This clonotype has only a few counts. The V and J genes are TRBV11-2 and TRBJ2-5; D call uncertain. The CDR3 is 12 amino acids. The germline V gene encodes CDR1 SGHAT and CDR2 FQNNGV. V was shortened by 0 bases and J by 5 bases, with 4 bases between the two germline ends. This chain's CDR3 is CASSLDQETQYF. The CDR3, as DNA: TGTGCCAGCAGCTTAGATCAGGAGACCCAGTACTTC.

The V gene is TRBV20-1, the J gene TRBJ1-2; 7 bases fit TRBD1. The length of the CDR3 is 14 residues. Germline-derived CDR1 and CDR2 are DFQATT and SNEGSKA (reference sequence). V was pared by 0 bases and J by 7 bases, with 8 bases of the junction left unmatched. CDR3 in amino acids: CSARDQTGLAGYTF. In nucleotides, the CDR3 is TGCAGTGCTAGAGATCAGACAGGGCTGGCTGGCTACACCTTC.

V usage is TRBV12-3 or TRBV12-4 and J usage is TRBJ2-1, with 10 bases fitting TRBD2. The ends lost 10 bases at V and 6 bases at J; junction bases unmatched: 9. This CDR3 comprises 14 residues. In DNA, the CDR3 is TGTGCCACCGCGTCGGGACTAGCGAGCAATGAGCAGTTCTTC. Translated: CATASGLASNEQFF.

This chain links TRBV30 with TRBJ1-2; TRBD1 might be the D (6 bases). The CDR3 has 14 amino acids. V was trimmed by 5 bases and J by 7 bases, leaving 20 bases between them. CDR1 and CDR2 (germline): GTSNPN, SVGIG (reference sequence). The CDR3 DNA follows: TGTGCCTGGGAACAGGGAAGGGGCGAAGGTGGCTACACCTTC. Protein sequence: CAWEQGRGEGGYTF.

The rearrangement joins TRBV3-1 to TRBJ2-7; TRBD1 matches at 10 bases. This CDR3 spans 15 amino acids. The J segment lost 3 bases and the V segment lost 3 bases, leaving 5 bases of the junction unmatched. Germline V lookup: CDR1 LGHDT, CDR2 YNNKEL (reference sequence). The CDR3 coding sequence is TGTGCCAGCAGCCACGGACAGGGGGGACACTACGAGCAGTACTTC. It yields the protein CASSHGQGGHYEQYF.

The rearrangement links TRBV7-2 to TRBJ1-3; D gene unclear. With 2 bases removed from V and 2 bases from J, the gap between germline ends came to 7 bases. The CDR3 has 14 residues. Germline loops: CDR1 SGHTA, CDR2 FQGNSA. The CDR3 loop reads CASSLWMAGNTIYF. The CDR3 nucleotides read TGTGCCAGCAGCTTATGGATGGCTGGAAACACCATATATTTT.